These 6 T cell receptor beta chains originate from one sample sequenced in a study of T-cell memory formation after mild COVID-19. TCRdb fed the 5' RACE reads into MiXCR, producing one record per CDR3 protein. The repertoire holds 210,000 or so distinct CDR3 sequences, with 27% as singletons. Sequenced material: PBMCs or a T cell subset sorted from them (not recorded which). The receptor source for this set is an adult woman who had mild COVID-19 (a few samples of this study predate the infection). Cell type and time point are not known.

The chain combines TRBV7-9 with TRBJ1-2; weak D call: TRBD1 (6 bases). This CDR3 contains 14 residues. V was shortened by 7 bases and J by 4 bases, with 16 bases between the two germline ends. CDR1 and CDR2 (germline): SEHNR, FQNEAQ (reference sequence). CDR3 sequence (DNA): TGTGCCAGCACCCCCGGGGGGCCTAGCTATGGCTACACCTTC. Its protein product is CASTPGGPSYGYTF.

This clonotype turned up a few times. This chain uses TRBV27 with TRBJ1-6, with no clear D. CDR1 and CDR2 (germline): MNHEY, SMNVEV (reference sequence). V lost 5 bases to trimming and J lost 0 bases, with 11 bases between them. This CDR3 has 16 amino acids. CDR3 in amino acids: CASSPTAGSYNSPLHF. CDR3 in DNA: TGTGCCAGCAGTCCCACGGCGGGCTCCTATAATTCACCCCTCCACTTT.

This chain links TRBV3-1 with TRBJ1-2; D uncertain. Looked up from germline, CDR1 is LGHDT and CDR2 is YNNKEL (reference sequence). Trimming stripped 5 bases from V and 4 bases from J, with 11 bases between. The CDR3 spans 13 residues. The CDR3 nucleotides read TGTGCCAGCAGCTTCGACGGAGGCTATGGCTACACCTTC. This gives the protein CASSFDGGYGYTF.

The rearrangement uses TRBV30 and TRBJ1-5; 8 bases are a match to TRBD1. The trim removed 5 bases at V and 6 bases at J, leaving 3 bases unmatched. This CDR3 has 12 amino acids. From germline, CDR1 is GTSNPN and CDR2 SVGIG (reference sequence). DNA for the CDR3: TGTGCCTGGGACAGGGGCGGTCAGCCCCAGCATTTT. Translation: CAWDRGGQPQHF.

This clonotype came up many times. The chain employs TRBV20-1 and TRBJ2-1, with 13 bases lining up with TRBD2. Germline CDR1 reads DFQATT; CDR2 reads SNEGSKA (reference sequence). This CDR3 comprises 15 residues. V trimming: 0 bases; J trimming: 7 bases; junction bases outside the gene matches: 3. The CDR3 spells CSARDPTSGGNEQFF. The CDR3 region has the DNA TGCAGTGCTAGAGATCCGACTAGCGGGGGGAATGAGCAGTTCTTC.

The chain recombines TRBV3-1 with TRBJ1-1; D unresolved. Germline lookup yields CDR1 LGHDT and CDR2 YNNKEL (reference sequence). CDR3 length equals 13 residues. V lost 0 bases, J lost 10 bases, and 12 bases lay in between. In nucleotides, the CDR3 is TGTGCCAGCAGCCAAGAGGCTGGACGTGTAGCTTTCTTT. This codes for CASSQEAGRVAFF. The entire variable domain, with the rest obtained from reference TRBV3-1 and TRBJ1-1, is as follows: DTAVSQTPKYLVTQMGNDKSIKCEQNLGHDTMYWYKQDSKKFLKIMFSYNNKELIINETVPNRFSPKSPDKAHLNLHINSLELGDSAVYFCASSQEAGRVAFFGQGTRLTVV.